What follows describes a single T cell receptor (beta chain). This specimen belongs to a study of shared clonotypes between healthy human individuals. The ends lost 5 bases at V and 4 bases at J; junction bases unmatched: 13. Per germline, CDR1 SQVTM and CDR2 ANQGSEA. CDR3 length: 15 residues. Profiled with immunoSEQ multiplex PCR; TCRdb holds only in-frame clones, not every one. Of about 480,000 clones listed, about 80% are singletons. The source material was PBMCs. The V call is TRBV29-1, the J call TRBJ2-5, with 7 bases that match TRBD2. The TCR comes from a woman between 35 and 50 years old in good health. Some clones in this sample may be carry-over from other donors' samples. For the CDR3, the DNA is TGCAGCGTTCTGTGGACTAGAAGTGTTGGAGAGACCCAGTACTTC. Translation: CSVLWTRSVGETQYF.